These T cell receptor beta chains were read from a single sample in a study of sequential checkpoint blockade in melanoma. The method was immunoSEQ multiplex PCR; TCRdb's version includes in-frame clones alone and lacks a portion of them. The data contain fewer than 35,000 clones, around 88% of them singletons. The sequencing here drew on CD8+ T cells sorted from blood (inferred from file names), taken from a patient given nivolumab and ipilimumab in sequence. All receptors derive from a human donor with melanoma. CDR3s include the opening cysteine and the closing phenylalanine or tryptophan. A D gene is named only where the DNA matches it firmly. The size of a clone is reported for some rows only, either as once, few or many, or as a class for expanded clones.

j_gene	d_gene	abundance	v_gene	CDR3nt	CDR3aa
TRBJ1-1	.	.	TRBV4-3	TGCGCCAGCAGCCAAGCCCGGGGGGAGGACACTGAAGCTTTCTTT	CASSQARGEDTEAFF
TRBJ1-5	.	.	TRBV19	TGTGCCAGTAGTCCCCTCCCCTATCAGCCCCAGCATTTT	CASSPLPYQPQHF
TRBJ2-2	TRBD1	.	TRBV6-4	TGTGCCAGCAGTGAAGGGGGCAACACCGGGGAGCTGTTTTTT	CASSEGGNTGELFF
TRBJ2-1	TRBD2	large	TRBV10-3	TGTGCCATCAGTGGACTAGCGGTTATCCACAATGAGCAGTTCTTC	CAISGLAVIHNEQFF
TRBJ1-1	.	.	TRBV2	TGTGCCAGCGGGTCCACCGGGGTCTACACTGAAGCTTTCTTT	CASGSTGVYTEAFF
TRBJ1-2	.	.	TRBV20-1	TGCAGTGCGCTCGACAGCTATGGCTACACCTTC	CSALDSYGYTF
TRBJ2-7	TRBD1	.	TRBV27	TGTGCCAGCAGTCGGGGGACAGGCTACGAGCAGTACTTC	CASSRGTGYEQYF
TRBJ2-7	.	.	TRBV13	TGTGCCAGCAGCACCGGTGAGGCCTACGAGCAGTACTTC	CASSTGEAYEQYF
TRBJ2-7	TRBD2	.	TRBV27	TGTGCCAGCAGTGCCCAGCGGGAATGGTACGAGCAGTACTTC	CASSAQREWYEQYF
TRBJ2-2	TRBD2	.	TRBV5-6	TGTGCCAGCAGCCGGGAGGGACTAGTACTGATCGGGGAGCTGTTTTTT	CASSREGLVLIGELFF
TRBJ1-5	TRBD1	.	TRBV19	TGTGCCAGTAGCCGCGGACAGGGGGTGTCCAATCAGCCCCAGCATTTT	CASSRGQGVSNQPQHF
TRBJ1-1	.	.	TRBV5-6	TGTGCCAGCAGCTTCGGGGACACTGAAGCTTTCTTT	CASSFGDTEAFF
TRBJ2-1	TRBD2	few	TRBV28	TGTGCCAGCAGTCTACATAGCGGGAGGGCCTCCTACAATGAGCAGTTCTTC	CASSLHSGRASYNEQFF
TRBJ2-7	.	.	TRBV7-9	TGTGCCAGCAGCGCCAGTGGGCCCGCCGAGCAGTACTTC	CASSASGPAEQYF
TRBJ2-1	.	once	TRBV9	TGTGCCAGCAGCGCCCTCCTCCGGAATGAGCAGTTCTTC	CASSALLRNEQFF
TRBJ2-7	TRBD1	.	TRBV10-1	TGCGCCAGCAGTCCCCGGGACAGGGGTACCTACGAGCAGTACTTC	CASSPRDRGTYEQYF
TRBJ2-7	TRBD1	.	TRBV4-2	TGTGCCAGCAGCCAAGGCCGGGACAGCACCTACGAGCAGTACTTC	CASSQGRDSTYEQYF
TRBJ2-3	.	medium-sized	TRBV6-1	TGTGCCAGCAGTGCGTCCCAGGGACACAACACAGATACGCAGTATTTT	CASSASQGHNTDTQYF
TRBJ2-7	TRBD2	.	TRBV15	TGTGCCACCAGCAGGGATTTCGGGACTAGCCGGTACGAGCAGTACTTC	CATSRDFGTSRYEQYF
TRBJ2-7	.	.	TRBV12-5	TGTGCTAGTGGTTTGGTAGGACAAGACGAGCAGTACTTC	CASGLVGQDEQYF
TRBJ1-6	TRBD1	.	TRBV30	TGTGCCTGGAGTGGTCCAGGGGGTTATAATTCACCCCTCCACTTT	CAWSGPGGYNSPLHF
TRBJ2-5	.	.	TRBV7-2	TGTGCCAGCAGCTTAGTTGGCGGGGTCCAAGAGACCCAGTACTTC	CASSLVGGVQETQYF
TRBJ2-7	.	.	TRBV27	TGTGCCAGCAGTCTCCACCCAGTCCTCTACGAGCAGTACTTC	CASSLHPVLYEQYF
TRBJ2-6	TRBD1	.	TRBV6-5	TGTGCCAGCAGTACAGGGGGTGGGGCCAACGTCCTGACTTTC	CASSTGGGANVLTF
TRBJ2-3	.	once	TRBV29-1	TGCAGCGCCCATACAGGGTTGGGCACAGATACGCAGTATTTT	CSAHTGLGTDTQYF
TRBJ1-2	.	.	TRBV7-9	TGTGCCAGCAGCCCACCCCTACGGGGCTACACCTTC	CASSPPLRGYTF
TRBJ2-1	.	.	TRBV4-1	TGCGCCAGCAGCCAAGATAGGGCGGACCCTCGGGGGCAGTTCTTC	CASSQDRADPRGQFF
TRBJ1-1	.	.	TRBV4-1	TGCGCCAGCAGCCAAGACTGGAACACTGAAGCTTTCTTT	CASSQDWNTEAFF
TRBJ2-7	TRBD1	.	TRBV7-6	TGTGCCAGCAGCTTAGATCGGACAGGGAGGCTCTACGAGCAGTACTTC	CASSLDRTGRLYEQYF
TRBJ2-1	TRBD2	once	TRBV27	TGTGCCAGCAGTTTTCTAGCGGGAGGTTGGGATGAGCAGTTCTTC	CASSFLAGGWDEQFF
TRBJ2-5	.	.	TRBV6-1	TGTGCCAGCAGTGAGCCCCTCAGAGGGACCCAGTACTTC	CASSEPLRGTQYF
TRBJ2-7	.	.	TRBV4-1	TGCGCCAGCAGCCCTCAAGGGACTTCCACCTACGAGCAGTACTTC	CASSPQGTSTYEQYF
TRBJ2-7	TRBD1	.	TRBV7-8	TGCGCCAGCAGCCCCCTGGGGACAGGGCGGTACGAGCAGTACTTC	CASSPLGTGRYEQYF
TRBJ2-2	.	.	TRBV9	TGTGCCAGTGGCACAGGTGGTAACGGGGAGCTGTTTTTT	CASGTGGNGELFF
TRBJ2-3	TRBD2	.	TRBV4-3	TGCGCCAGCAGCCCCTGGACTAGCGGGAGGGCCTCAGATACGCAGTATTTT	CASSPWTSGRASDTQYF
TRBJ2-1	.	.	TRBV6-5	TGTGCCAGCAGTTCCCAACCGGGGTACAATGAGCAGTTCTTC	CASSSQPGYNEQFF
TRBJ1-2	.	.	TRBV4-1	TGCGCCAGCAGCCTACCAGGCAAGGGGGTTGGAAACGGCTACACCTTC	CASSLPGKGVGNGYTF
TRBJ2-7	TRBD2	.	TRBV2	TGTGCCAGCAGTGAAGTGACTAGCGGGGTCCACGAGCAGTACTTC	CASSEVTSGVHEQYF
TRBJ2-3	.	few	TRBV28	TGTGCCAGCAGCCTATTTGGGGACTCGCTGTATTTT	CASSLFGDSLYF
TRBJ2-3	.	.	TRBV28	TGTGCCAGCAGTCATAGCACAGATACGCAGTATTTT	CASSHSTDTQYF